This is a list of T cell receptor beta chains from one sample in a study of tumour-infiltrating T cells in Burkitt lymphoma. Here immunoSEQ multiplex PCR was the method, and the copy in TCRdb shows in-frame clones only, minus some. The sample lists roughly 5,000 clones; about 13% were seen once. The source material was tumor tissue. These receptors were taken from a human donor with Burkitt lymphoma. Each CDR3 is given with its conserved first and last residue. The D gene is left open where the match is weak. Clone size is shown for a subset of rows, as once, few, many or a class of expanded clone.

abundance,d_gene,v_gene,j_gene,CDR3aa,CDR3nt
NA,NA,TRBV25-1,TRBJ1-3,CASSGVVSSGNTIYF,TGTGCCAGCAGTGGGGTCGTCAGCTCTGGAAACACCATATATTTT
NA,NA,TRBV6-5,TRBJ1-2,CASSYSSWGGYTF,TGTGCCAGCAGTTACTCGTCATGGGGTGGCTACACCTTC
few,NA,TRBV19,TRBJ2-7,CASSIRDEGQQYF,TGTGCCAGTAGTATTCGGGACGAGGGACAGCAGTACTTC
NA,NA,TRBV15,TRBJ2-2,CATSRDIQGELFF,TGTGCCACCAGCAGAGATATACAGGGGGAGCTGTTTTTT
NA,NA,TRBV7-9,TRBJ1-1,CASSLGDGSLKAFF,TGTGCCAGCAGCTTAGGGGACGGCTCCTTAAAAGCTTTCTTT
NA,NA,TRBV9,TRBJ2-1,CASSSWGFYDNEQFF,TGTGCCAGCAGCTCTTGGGGTTTCTATGACAATGAGCAGTTCTTC
NA,NA,TRBV29-1,TRBJ2-3,CSVDPLGGDTQYF,TGCAGCGTTGATCCCTTGGGAGGAGATACGCAGTATTTT
few,TRBD1,TRBV4-3,TRBJ2-7,CASSPDRGYEQYF,TGCGCCAGCAGCCCTGACAGGGGGTACGAGCAGTACTTC
NA,NA,TRBV5-8,TRBJ2-7,CASSPYSSSWYEQYF,TGTGCCAGCAGCCCCTACTCGAGTTCTTGGTACGAGCAGTACTTC
NA,NA,TRBV14,TRBJ1-1,CASSPGAVRAFF,TGTGCCAGCAGCCCGGGGGCCGTGAGGGCTTTCTTT
few,NA,TRBV9,TRBJ1-1,CASRPRGGQNEAFF,TGTGCCAGCCGACCTCGGGGGGGTCAGAATGAAGCTTTCTTT
few,NA,TRBV7-8,TRBJ2-3,CASSQILGDTQYF,TGTGCCAGCAGCCAAATACTAGGAGATACGCAGTATTTT
few,NA,TRBV4-1,TRBJ1-1,CASSQPPPPTEAFF,TGCGCCAGCAGCCAGCCCCCCCCTCCCACTGAAGCTTTCTTT
NA,NA,TRBV5-1,TRBJ1-2,CASSFRVYNYGYTF,TGCGCCAGCAGCTTCAGGGTTTATAACTATGGCTACACCTTC
few,TRBD1,TRBV4-2,TRBJ2-7,CASSPSDRGYKQYF,TGTGCCAGCAGCCCTTCGGACAGGGGATACAAGCAGTACTTC
medium-sized,NA,TRBV19,TRBJ1-2,CASSGGLLRRGDYGYTF,TGTGCCAGTAGTGGGGGACTCCTCCGCCGGGGGGACTATGGCTACACCTTC
few,NA,TRBV15,TRBJ2-4,CATGAAKNIQYF,TGTGCCACCGGGGCGGCCAAAAACATTCAGTACTTC
few,NA,TRBV2,TRBJ2-2,CACPGRGQLTPGRLFF,TGTGCCTGCCCTGGTCGGGGCCAACTAACACCGGGTCGACTGTTTTTT
few,TRBD2,TRBV28,TRBJ2-3,CASSLLTSGSRTDTQYF,TGTGCCAGCAGTTTGTTAACTAGCGGGAGCCGCACAGATACGCAGTATTTT
NA,NA,TRBV9,TRBJ2-2,CASSVEGRGWETGELFF,TGTGCCAGCAGCGTAGAGGGGCGGGGATGGGAGACCGGGGAGCTGTTTTTT
NA,NA,TRBV5-1,TRBJ1-1,CASSRRGLNTEAFF,TGCGCCAGCAGCCGGAGGGGTTTGAACACTGAAGCTTTCTTT
few,NA,TRBV6-5,TRBJ1-5,CASRPGSNQPQHF,TGTGCCAGCAGGCCGGGAAGCAATCAGCCCCAGCATTTT